This TCR beta chain was obtained from a study of blood T cell repertoires in COVID-19. TCRdb keeps only in-frame clones here, not all; method: immunoSEQ multiplex PCR. The sample consists of about 120,000 clones, roughly three quarters of them appearing once. V shed 0 bases and J 3 bases; nucleotides not matched to a gene: 6. Looked up from germline, CDR1 is SGHRS and CDR2 is YFSETQ. The CDR3 is 15 residues long. The sequenced sample was peripheral blood. This receptor was identified in a woman aged 70 to 79 with acute or convalescent COVID-19. The rearrangement links TRBV5-1 to TRBJ2-7; TRBD1 aligns across 7 bases. CDR3 nucleotides: TGCGCCAGCAGCTTGGACGGGACAGCGTTCTACGAGCAGTACTTC. Its translation is CASSLDGTAFYEQYF.